These T cell receptor beta chains were read from a single sample in a study of graft-versus-host responses after intestinal transplantation. Their target antigens are unknown. Produced via immunoSEQ multiplex PCR; TCRdb's table is partial and in-frame only. The sample includes around 100,000 clones, over 85% of them seen just once. The sequencing here drew on unstimulated CD8+ T cells sorted from spleen or lymph node cells, taken before intestinal transplant. These TCRs come from a human donor who received an intestinal transplant. The CDR3 runs from the conserved cysteine through the conserved F or W. Each record gives: J gene, clone size, D gene, V gene, CDR3 DNA, CDR3 protein. A D gene is named only where the DNA matches it firmly. Clone size is stated in some rows and not others, as once, few, many or a class when expanded.

J: TRBJ1-5
size: .
D: .
V: TRBV6-1
DNA: TGTGCCAGCAGTGAAAGGGGTCTCAATCAGCCCCAGCATTTT
CDR3: CASSERGLNQPQHF

J: TRBJ2-1
size: once
D: .
V: TRBV7-3
DNA: TGTGCCAGCGCGGCGGGACTTTTCTCCTACAATGAGCAGTTCTTC
CDR3: CASAAGLFSYNEQFF

J: TRBJ2-7
size: .
D: .
V: TRBV7-6
DNA: TGTGCCAGCAGCTCCGAAGATTACGAGCAGTACTTC
CDR3: CASSSEDYEQYF

J: TRBJ2-3
size: few
D: TRBD2
V: TRBV6-4
DNA: TGTGCCAGCAGTGCTAGCGGGGGGGCAGATACGCAGTATTTT
CDR3: CASSASGGADTQYF

J: TRBJ2-7
size: .
D: TRBD2
V: TRBV6-1
DNA: TGTGCCAGCAGCGCGGGACTAGCGGGGGGCTACGAGCAGTACTTC
CDR3: CASSAGLAGGYEQYF

J: TRBJ2-3
size: .
D: .
V: TRBV19
DNA: TGTGCCAGTAGCCTATTAAGACCCACAGATACGCAGTATTTT
CDR3: CASSLLRPTDTQYF

J: TRBJ2-3
size: once
D: .
V: TRBV21-1
DNA: TGTGCCAGCAGCGCCAAACGGGACAGGGCTCCAGATACGCAGTATTTT
CDR3: CASSAKRDRAPDTQYF

J: TRBJ2-7
size: .
D: TRBD1
V: TRBV4-1
DNA: TGCGCCAGCAGCCAGCGAGGGGGCAGCTCCTACGAGCAGTACTTC
CDR3: CASSQRGGSSYEQYF

J: TRBJ2-3
size: .
D: TRBD1
V: TRBV5-1
DNA: TGCGCCAGCAGCTATAGCACGGGACAGGGGGCCCTAGATACGCAGTATTTT
CDR3: CASSYSTGQGALDTQYF

J: TRBJ2-1
size: .
D: TRBD1
V: TRBV15
DNA: TGTGCCACCAGCAGAGAGGACAGGGCTTACAATGAGCAGTTCTTC
CDR3: CATSREDRAYNEQFF

J: TRBJ2-3
size: .
D: TRBD2
V: TRBV4-1
DNA: TGCGCCAGCAGCCAAACTAGCGGGGTGTCAGATACGCAGTATTTT
CDR3: CASSQTSGVSDTQYF

J: TRBJ2-7
size: .
D: TRBD1
V: TRBV4-1
DNA: TGCGCCAGCAGCCAAGATGCCTCCGGACAGGGGTCCTACGAGCAGTACTTC
CDR3: CASSQDASGQGSYEQYF

J: TRBJ1-4
size: .
D: TRBD1
V: TRBV30
DNA: TGTGCCTGGAGGGAAACAGGGGTGAAGGAAAAACTGTTTTTT
CDR3: CAWRETGVKEKLFF

J: TRBJ1-1
size: .
D: .
V: TRBV25-1
DNA: TGTGCCAGCAGTGGTGTTTTACCGGGCTCCTCGACCGACACTGAAGCTTTCTTT
CDR3: CASSGVLPGSSTDTEAFF

J: TRBJ2-6
size: .
D: .
V: TRBV7-9
DNA: TGTGCCAGCAGGCATACAGGGACTGGGGCCAACGTCCTGACTTTC
CDR3: CASRHTGTGANVLTF

J: TRBJ2-1
size: .
D: .
V: TRBV11-2
DNA: TGTGCCAGCAGCCCGCCCTCCAACAATGAGCAGTTCTTC
CDR3: CASSPPSNNEQFF

J: TRBJ2-2
size: .
D: .
V: TRBV15
DNA: TGTGCCACCAGCAGAGATGGAGTAGGGGGTTGGGAGCTGTTTTTT
CDR3: CATSRDGVGGWELFF

J: TRBJ2-3
size: .
D: .
V: TRBV7-8
DNA: TGTGCCAGCAGCCAAGAAAGCACAGATACGCAGTATTTT
CDR3: CASSQESTDTQYF

J: TRBJ1-2
size: .
D: .
V: TRBV30
DNA: TGTGCCTGGATTAGAGGGGCCCTCTTGGGCTACACCTTC
CDR3: CAWIRGALLGYTF

J: TRBJ1-5
size: once
D: .
V: TRBV4-2
DNA: TGTGCCAGCAGCCAAGATAGGGCTAGCAATCAGCCCCAGCATTTT
CDR3: CASSQDRASNQPQHF

J: TRBJ2-7
size: .
D: .
V: TRBV9
DNA: TGTGCCAGCAGCGTGGGGGGAGAACTCTCCTACGAGCAGTACTTC
CDR3: CASSVGGELSYEQYF

J: TRBJ2-3
size: once
D: .
V: TRBV27
DNA: TGTGCCAGCAGTTTTGGAGATACGCAGTATTTT
CDR3: CASSFGDTQYF

J: TRBJ1-2
size: .
D: .
V: TRBV7-9
DNA: TGTGCCAGCAGCTTAGCAATTACACCCCGGTCCTCTGGGGGCTACACCTTC
CDR3: CASSLAITPRSSGGYTF

J: TRBJ2-7
size: .
D: TRBD1
V: TRBV7-6
DNA: TGTGCCAGCAGCTTAGGGACAGGACTCTACGAGCAGTACTTC
CDR3: CASSLGTGLYEQYF

J: TRBJ2-1
size: once
D: TRBD2
V: TRBV29-1
DNA: TGCAGCGTTGAGGGCGGGGGGAGAAATGAGCAGTTCTTC
CDR3: CSVEGGGRNEQFF

J: TRBJ2-7
size: .
D: .
V: TRBV6-1
DNA: TGTGCCAGCAGTTTCTCTCGGACCTACGAGCAGTACTTC
CDR3: CASSFSRTYEQYF

J: TRBJ2-1
size: .
D: .
V: TRBV11-3
DNA: TGTGCCAGCAGCTCCCTGACAGGTAAAAGGAATGAGCAGTTCTTC
CDR3: CASSSLTGKRNEQFF

J: TRBJ2-1
size: .
D: TRBD2
V: TRBV7-6
DNA: TGTGCCAGCAGCTTAATGCCTAGCGGGGCGCATGAGCAGTTCTTC
CDR3: CASSLMPSGAHEQFF

J: TRBJ1-2
size: .
D: TRBD1
V: TRBV25-1
DNA: TGTGCCAGCAGTGACCGGGACAGGGAGAAGGGCTACACCTTC
CDR3: CASSDRDREKGYTF

J: TRBJ2-5
size: once
D: TRBD2
V: TRBV15
DNA: TGTGCCACCAGCAGATCCCTAGCGGGGACCACGTCAGGGACCCAGTACTTC
CDR3: CATSRSLAGTTSGTQYF

J: TRBJ1-1
size: .
D: TRBD1
V: TRBV19
DNA: TGTGCCAGTAGTCCCAGGGGTGACAGGGATACTGAAGCTTTCTTT
CDR3: CASSPRGDRDTEAFF

J: TRBJ2-2
size: .
D: .
V: TRBV9
DNA: TGTGCCAGCAGCCTCGGCACCGGGGAGCTGTTTTTT
CDR3: CASSLGTGELFF

J: TRBJ2-3
size: .
D: .
V: TRBV10-3
DNA: TGTGCCATCAGTGTTACAATGAGCACAGATACGCAGTATTTT
CDR3: CAISVTMSTDTQYF

J: TRBJ1-1
size: .
D: .
V: TRBV7-9
DNA: TGTGCCAGCACCTCCCCTATAGGTGAAGCTTTCTTT
CDR3: CASTSPIGEAFF

J: TRBJ2-1
size: few
D: .
V: TRBV11-2
DNA: TGTGCCAGCAGCTTAGATGGGAATAGCGGCAATGAGCAGTTCTTC
CDR3: CASSLDGNSGNEQFF

J: TRBJ1-5
size: .
D: .
V: TRBV11-2
DNA: TGTGCCAGCAGCCCTGGACGAGAGGGTAGCAATCAGCCCCAGCATTTT
CDR3: CASSPGREGSNQPQHF

J: TRBJ2-2
size: .
D: .
V: TRBV21-1
DNA: TGTGCCAGCAGCAAAGTACTCCCCGGGGAGCTGTTTTTT
CDR3: CASSKVLPGELFF

J: TRBJ1-6
size: once
D: .
V: TRBV6-5
DNA: TGTGCCAGCAGACCCACGGACACGATTAATTCACCCCTCCACTTT
CDR3: CASRPTDTINSPLHF

J: TRBJ2-3
size: .
D: TRBD2
V: TRBV9
DNA: TGTGCCAGCAGCGTAGAGAGCGGGGGGGGCACAGATACGCAGTATTTT
CDR3: CASSVESGGGTDTQYF

J: TRBJ2-3
size: .
D: .
V: TRBV5-4
DNA: TGTGCCAGCAGCTCCAGCGGAGCTACAGATACGCAGTATTTT
CDR3: CASSSSGATDTQYF

J: TRBJ1-1
size: .
D: .
V: TRBV7-6
DNA: TGTGCCAGCAGCTTAGAGGTGAACACTGAAGCTTTCTTT
CDR3: CASSLEVNTEAFF

J: TRBJ2-1
size: .
D: TRBD2
V: TRBV27
DNA: TGTGCCAGCGGTAGCGGGGGGGCCAACAATGAGCAGTTCTTC
CDR3: CASGSGGANNEQFF

J: TRBJ2-7
size: .
D: TRBD2
V: TRBV4-1
DNA: TGCGCCAGCAGCCAAAGGCGGGGGGGCTCTTACGAGCAGTACTTC
CDR3: CASSQRRGGSYEQYF

J: TRBJ1-2
size: .
D: .
V: TRBV25-1
DNA: TGTGCCAGCAGTGAATTAGCGGGGGCTGGCTACACCTTC
CDR3: CASSELAGAGYTF

J: TRBJ2-7
size: .
D: TRBD2
V: TRBV5-4
DNA: TGTGCCAGCAGCTTGCGGTCTGGCGGACTAGCGGGGCTCGGGCAGTACTTC
CDR3: CASSLRSGGLAGLGQYF

J: TRBJ1-5
size: few
D: TRBD1
V: TRBV6-1
DNA: TGTGCCAGCAGTGAAGGGACAGGAGATAATCAGCCCCAGCATTTT
CDR3: CASSEGTGDNQPQHF

J: TRBJ1-1
size: .
D: .
V: TRBV4-1
DNA: TGCGCCAGCAGCCAGCAGGGCACGACTGAAGCTTTCTTT
CDR3: CASSQQGTTEAFF

J: TRBJ2-7
size: .
D: .
V: TRBV4-1
DNA: TGCGCCAGCAGCCAGATACAGGGTTCCGACGAGCAGTACTTC
CDR3: CASSQIQGSDEQYF

J: TRBJ2-2
size: .
D: TRBD1
V: TRBV23-1
DNA: TGCGCCACCCGACAGGGGGCGAACACCGGGGAGCTGTTTTTT
CDR3: CATRQGANTGELFF

J: TRBJ2-7
size: .
D: .
V: TRBV29-1
DNA: TGCAGCGTTGTATTATTGTCAGAAGTCTCCTACGAGCAGTACTTC
CDR3: CSVVLLSEVSYEQYF

J: TRBJ2-2
size: .
D: .
V: TRBV6-5
DNA: TGTGCCAGCAGTCACTCGCGGGCCGGGGAGCTGTTTTTT
CDR3: CASSHSRAGELFF

J: TRBJ2-3
size: .
D: .
V: TRBV4-1
DNA: TGCGCCAGCAGCCAAGATCTAGTAACAGGACGGGGGACAAGCACAGATACGCAGTATTTT
CDR3: CASSQDLVTGRGTSTDTQYF

J: TRBJ2-7
size: .
D: TRBD2
V: TRBV27
DNA: TGTGCCAGCCAGGGACTAGCGGCCGGCTCGGAAAGCTACGAGCAGTACTTC
CDR3: CASQGLAAGSESYEQYF

J: TRBJ2-5
size: .
D: .
V: TRBV7-9
DNA: TGTGCCAGCAGCCCCGTGGGGTTCCAAGAGACCCAGTACTTC
CDR3: CASSPVGFQETQYF

J: TRBJ1-1
size: .
D: .
V: TRBV5-1
DNA: TGCGCCAGCAGCTTGGCCCCAGGGATGAACACTGAAGCTTTCTTT
CDR3: CASSLAPGMNTEAFF

J: TRBJ1-1
size: .
D: .
V: TRBV4-1
DNA: TGCGCCAGCAGCCAAGTTGGGCAGAACACTGAAGCTTTCTTT
CDR3: CASSQVGQNTEAFF

J: TRBJ2-3
size: .
D: TRBD2
V: TRBV7-9
DNA: TGTGCCAGCAGCTCTAGCGGGGGGGCAGGAGATACGCAGTATTTT
CDR3: CASSSSGGAGDTQYF

J: TRBJ1-1
size: .
D: TRBD1
V: TRBV2
DNA: TGTGCCAGCAGTGGGAACAGGGGATCGAACACTGAAGCTTTCTTT
CDR3: CASSGNRGSNTEAFF

J: TRBJ2-1
size: .
D: .
V: TRBV2
DNA: TGTGCCAGCAGCGATCCAAGCGACTACTCCTACAATGAGCAGTTCTTC
CDR3: CASSDPSDYSYNEQFF

J: TRBJ2-1
size: .
D: TRBD2
V: TRBV5-6
DNA: TGTGCCAGCAGCTTGACGGAGAGTAGCGGGGTGGACAAGTTCTTC
CDR3: CASSLTESSGVDKFF